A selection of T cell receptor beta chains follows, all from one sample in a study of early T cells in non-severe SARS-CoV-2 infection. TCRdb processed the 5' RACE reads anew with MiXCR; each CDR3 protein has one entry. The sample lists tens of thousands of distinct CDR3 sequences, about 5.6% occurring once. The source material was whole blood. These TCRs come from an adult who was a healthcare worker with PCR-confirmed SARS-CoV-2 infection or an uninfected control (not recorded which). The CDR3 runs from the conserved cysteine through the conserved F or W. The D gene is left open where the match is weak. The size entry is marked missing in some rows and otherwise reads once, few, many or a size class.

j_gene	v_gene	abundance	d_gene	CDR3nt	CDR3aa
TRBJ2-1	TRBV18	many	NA	TGTGCCAGCTCGCCCCGGGAGAACGGTGAGCAGTTCTTC	CASSPRENGEQFF
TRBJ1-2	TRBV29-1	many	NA	TGCAGCGTTCTCGCGGGCGGGGGGCGGATCTATGGCTACACCTTC	CSVLAGGGRIYGYTF
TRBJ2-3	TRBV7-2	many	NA	TGTGCCAGCAGGCTCGAAAGCACAGATACGCAGTATTTT	CASRLESTDTQYF
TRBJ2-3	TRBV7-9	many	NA	TGTGCCAGCAGCTCACCTTATTCAGATACGCAGTATTTT	CASSSPYSDTQYF
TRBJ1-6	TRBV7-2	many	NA	TGTGCCAGCAGCTTAAGGTTGGAATTGAATTCACCCCTCCACTTT	CASSLRLELNSPLHF
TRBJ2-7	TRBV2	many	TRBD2	TGTGCCAGCAGTACTAGCGGGAGAGGTCTCGGGGAGCAGTACTTC	CASSTSGRGLGEQYF
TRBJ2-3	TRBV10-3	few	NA	TGTGCCATCAGTGGGAGCGGCACAGATACGCAGTATTTT	CAISGSGTDTQYF
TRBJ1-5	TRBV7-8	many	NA	TGTGCCAGCAGCTTACGGGTCAGGGGAAGCAATCAGCCCCAGCATTTT	CASSLRVRGSNQPQHF
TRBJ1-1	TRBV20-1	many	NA	TGCAGTGCTAGAGAGGCAGGGCAGGGACTGCGGGAAGCTTTCTTT	CSAREAGQGLREAFF
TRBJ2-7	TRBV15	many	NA	TGTGCCACCAGCAGAGACGGTGAAAGGAGCCACGAGCAGTACTTC	CATSRDGERSHEQYF
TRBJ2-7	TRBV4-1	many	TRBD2	TGCGCCAGCAGCCATTTTGCGGGAGGGCCCTACGAGCAGTACTTC	CASSHFAGGPYEQYF
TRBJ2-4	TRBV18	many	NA	TGTGCCAGCTCACAAGAGAGAAACATTCAGTACTTC	CASSQERNIQYF
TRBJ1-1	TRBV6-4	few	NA	TGTGCCAGCAGTGATGAGGCAGGGGACACTGAAGCTTTCTTT	CASSDEAGDTEAFF
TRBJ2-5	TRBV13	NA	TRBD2	TGTGCCAGCAGCGCGAGCCGCGGCACCGGACTAGCGAAAGAGACCCAGTACTTC	CASSASRGTGLAKETQYF
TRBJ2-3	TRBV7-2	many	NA	TGTGCCAGCAGTCAGGGTCCGTGGGCGGATACGCAGTATTTT	CASSQGPWADTQYF
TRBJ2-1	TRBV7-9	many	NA	TGTGCCAGCAGCTTATATGACAGGCAGGATGAGCAGTTCTTC	CASSLYDRQDEQFF
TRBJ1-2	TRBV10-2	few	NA	TGCGCCAGTCAAACGAAGGGAGGCTACACCTTC	CASQTKGGYTF
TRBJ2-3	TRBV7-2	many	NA	TGTGCCAGCAGCTCCGGGGGAGGCCCCGGTACGCAGTATTTT	CASSSGGGPGTQYF
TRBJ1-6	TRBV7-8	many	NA	TGTGCCAGCAGCCTGGGCCTAAGCGGTTCACCCCTCCACTTT	CASSLGLSGSPLHF
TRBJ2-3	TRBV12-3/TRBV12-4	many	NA	TGTGCCAGCAGTTTAGGGAGCCGGGATACGCAGTATTTT	CASSLGSRDTQYF
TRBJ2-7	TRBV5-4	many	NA	TGTGCCAGCAGCTGGGGGGCCGAGCAGTACTTC	CASSWGAEQYF
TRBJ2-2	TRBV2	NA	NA	TGTGCCAGCCGGGCGCCCGGGGAGCTGTTTTTT	CASRAPGELFF
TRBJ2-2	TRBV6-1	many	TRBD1	TGTGCCAGCAGGGACAGGGCGGATCCCGGGGAGCTGTTTTTT	CASRDRADPGELFF
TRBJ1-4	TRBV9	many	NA	TGTGCCTCCACCCCGAGAGGGAGGGATGAAAAACTGTTTTTT	CASTPRGRDEKLFF
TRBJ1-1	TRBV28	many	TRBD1	TGTGCCAGCAGGGAGACAGGGATACAGAACACTGAAGCTTTCTTT	CASRETGIQNTEAFF
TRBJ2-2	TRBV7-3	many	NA	TGTGCCAGCAGCTTAGAGGGGGGACTGAACACCGGGGAGCTGTTTTTT	CASSLEGGLNTGELFF
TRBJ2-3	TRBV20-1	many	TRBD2	TGCAGTGCTAGGGCGGAAGCCTTCCGACTAGCGGAACTTAGCACAGATACGCAGTATTTT	CSARAEAFRLAELSTDTQYF
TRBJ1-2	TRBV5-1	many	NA	TGCGCCAGCAGCTCGAGGACACCGGCGGATGGCTACACCTTC	CASSSRTPADGYTF
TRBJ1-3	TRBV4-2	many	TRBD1	TGTGCCAGCTGGGACAGGCGTGGAAACACCATATATTTT	CASWDRRGNTIYF
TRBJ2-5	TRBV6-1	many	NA	TGTGCCAGCAAGTCGGGGGGCCCCGGAGGAGAGACCCAGTACTTC	CASKSGGPGGETQYF
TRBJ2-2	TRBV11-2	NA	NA	TGTGCCAGCAGCTCGACTACCAGCGGGGAGCTGTTTTTT	CASSSTTSGELFF
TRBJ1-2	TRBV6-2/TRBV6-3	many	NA	TGTGCCACTCTCCGACAGGCGCCTATCTATGGCTACACCTTC	CATLRQAPIYGYTF
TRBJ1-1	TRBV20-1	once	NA	TGCAGTGCAGGACAGACCTGGGGAACTGAAGCTTTCTTT	CSAGQTWGTEAFF
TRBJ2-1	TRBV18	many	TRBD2	TGTGCCAGCTCACCGGGTAGCGGGAGTCGGAATGAGCAGTTCTTC	CASSPGSGSRNEQFF
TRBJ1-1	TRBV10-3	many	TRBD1	TGTGCCATCAGCGGACAGGGGGCAGGATCTGAAGCTTTCTTT	CAISGQGAGSEAFF
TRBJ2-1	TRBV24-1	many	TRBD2	TGTGCCACCAGAGGACTAGCGGGAAACAATGAGCAGTTCTTC	CATRGLAGNNEQFF
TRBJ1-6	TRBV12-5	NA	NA	TGTGCTAGTGGTTCGCAGGGAAATTCACCCCTCCACTTT	CASGSQGNSPLHF
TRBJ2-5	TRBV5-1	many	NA	TGCGCCAGCAGATTTGCCGAGACCCAGTACTTC	CASRFAETQYF
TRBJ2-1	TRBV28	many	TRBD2	TGTGCCAGCAGGACTGGGGGGACTAGCGGGAGAAATGAGCAGTTCTTC	CASRTGGTSGRNEQFF
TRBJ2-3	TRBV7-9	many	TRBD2	TGTGCCAGCAGCTCTAGCGGGAGGGCGGATACGCAGTATTTT	CASSSSGRADTQYF